The source of this T cell receptor beta chain is a study of CD8 T cells in Susac syndrome. Random-hexamer reverse transcription was applied to roughly 0.45 to 1 ug RNA. From the immunoSEQ multiplex PCR reads, TCRdb called clonotypes with MiXCR, one entry per CDR3 protein. The sample shows more than 250,000 distinct CDR3 sequences, 92% of them seen only once. General study results and limits: The study recognized that the number of individuals in its TCR sequencing and HLA analysis was relatively small.

The CDR3 sequence is 14 residues long. Germline assignment: CDR1 KGHDR and CDR2 SFDVKD. The V end lost 8 bases, the J end lost 0 bases, and 9 bases lay between the germline ends. As regards this clonotype: The antigen is not known.

Sequencing of TCR beta was undertaken in CD8+ and CD4+ T cells derived from blood. The receptor was isolated from a human donor with multiple sclerosis. The sample taken for sequencing was CD4+ T cells from PBMCs. The rearrangement links TRBV24-1 to TRBJ2-2; tentatively, D is TRBD1 (5 bases). The CDR3 spells CATTGSANTGELFF. The CDR3, as DNA: TGTGCCACCACAGGGTCCGCGAACACCGGGGAGCTGTTTTTT.